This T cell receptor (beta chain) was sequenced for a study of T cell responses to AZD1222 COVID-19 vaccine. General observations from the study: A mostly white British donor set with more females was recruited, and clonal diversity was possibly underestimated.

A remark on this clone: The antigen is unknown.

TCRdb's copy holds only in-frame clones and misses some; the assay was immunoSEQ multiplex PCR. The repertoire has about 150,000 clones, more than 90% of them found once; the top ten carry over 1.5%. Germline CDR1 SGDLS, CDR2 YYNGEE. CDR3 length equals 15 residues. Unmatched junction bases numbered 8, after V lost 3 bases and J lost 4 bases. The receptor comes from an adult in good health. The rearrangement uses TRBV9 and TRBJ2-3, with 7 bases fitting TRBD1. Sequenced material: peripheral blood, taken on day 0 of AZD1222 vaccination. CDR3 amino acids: CASSGLGGRADTQYF. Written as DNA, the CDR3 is TGTGCCAGCAGCGGCCTAGGGGGCCGAGCAGATACGCAGTATTTT.